This note documents a single T cell receptor (beta chain) sequence. The target of this receptor is not known. Base qualities are not recorded, but no much larger clone differs from it by a single base. In Seattle, one collaborating source enrolled patients while the infection was active and tracked those patients longitudinally over the course of disease. The collaborating institutions used their own protocols to collect whole blood in K2EDTA tubes. For TCRbeta analysis, collaborators shipped samples in one of three forms: frozen whole blood, isolated PBMCs, or DNA extracted from either of those sample types. The data originate from a study of blood T cell repertoires in COVID-19 (dated by TCRdb to about 2020). With regard to the full study: The collaborator samples originated in the United States, Italy and Spain and spanned the acute and convalescent phases of COVID-19. The prospective study material was composed of cDNA or gDNA derived from T cells, B-cell-depleted T cells, or PBMCs. Deeply sampled blood TCRbeta repertoires from subjects exposed to, actively infected with, or recovered from COVID-19 were included in the dataset. A freely available public database, intended as a resource for researchers studying the immune response to SARS-CoV-2, is where the repertoires were released. The samples were drawn from the first 160 participants of the ongoing ImmuneRACE study and from some 1,300 subjects provided by 6 global collaborators. Nearly every sample came with metadata listing a de-identified subject ID, COVID-19 status, age in years and sex. Where available, HLA class I and class II types were taken from metadata supplied by the sample provider and were not determined by assay-based typing. Broader findings and caveats from the paper: The amount of clinical and demographic metadata varied by source and participant and was provided uncurated.

TCRbeta CDR3 regions were amplified from genomic DNA using the immunoSEQ Assay, a bias-controlled multiplex PCR. Concerning the study's data processing: Within the assay, amplification of reference gene primers was used to estimate how many nucleated cells each sample contained. To quantify the absolute abundance of each unique TCRbeta CDR3 rearrangement, sequence reads were collapsed and filtered. For each sample, productive Simpson clonality was calculated by taking the square root of Simpson's diversity index across productive rearrangements. The table was pulled from immuneACCESS by TCRdb, which kept in-frame rearrangements only. Such tables lose some clones; where checked, under half of the loss comes from unresolved V genes, and the rest has no known cause. The DNA was the basis for D and trimming; V, J and clone size are from that table. Recorded for this sample are fewer than 300,000 clones; 90% to 95% of them occurred a single time. The ten largest clones capture about 2.2% of the sample.

CDR1 and CDR2 are drawn from the germline V gene: MNHNS, SASEGT. The CDR3, from cysteine to phenylalanine, totals 15 residues. The DNA shown is the 45-base CDR3, in frame from base 1. V ends up 5 bases short and J 6 bases short, with an unmatched junction base count of 10. This TCR derives from a woman aged 25 to 45 with COVID-19, enrolled during active disease. The chain uses TRBV6-1 and TRBJ2-1; TRBD1 aligns with 7 central bases. Sequencing used peripheral blood. CDR3 protein: CASSQRRDRSNEQFF. The DNA sequence is TGTGCCAGCAGTCAACGCCGGGACAGAAGCAATGAGCAGTTCTTC.